This T cell receptor (beta chain) was identified in a study of shared T cell receptors in the human thymus. TCRdb keeps only in-frame clones here, not all; method: immunoSEQ multiplex PCR. The table has about 380,000 clones, roughly 94% seen once. V gave up 3 bases and J gave up 3 bases, with 9 bases separating them. The CDR3 contains 13 residues. CDR1 is LNHDA, CDR2 SQIVND, per germline (reference sequence). This chain joins TRBV19 and TRBJ2-7; unclear D gene. The source is a human donor. Material: thymocytes. CDR3 DNA: TGTGCCAGTAGTATTGGGCCCAACTACGAGCAGTACTTC. Encoded protein: CASSIGPNYEQYF.